These T cell receptor beta chains were read from a single sample in a study of blood T cell repertoires in COVID-19. The repertoire was sequenced with immunoSEQ multiplex PCR; TCRdb's copy has only in-frame clones and lacks some. Of under 400,000 clones in the sample, 75% to 90% were seen once. The sample consisted of peripheral blood. The source of these receptors is a woman under 40 with COVID-19, enrolled during active disease. Each CDR3 is given with its conserved first and last residue. Each record gives: CDR3 length, D gene, clone size, J gene, V gene, CDR3 protein, CDR3 DNA. D genes are given only for firm matches. Size values are once, few and many counts, or a class for expanded clones, and some rows have none.

14 TRBD1 . TRBJ1-2 TRBV27 CASSVTGTGYGYTF TGTGCCAGCAGTGTGACAGGGACGGGCTATGGCTACACCTTC
12 . many TRBJ1-1 TRBV29-1 CSVLRGTWEAFF TGCAGCGTTCTCAGGGGAACATGGGAAGCTTTCTTT
14 TRBD1 once TRBJ2-5 TRBV5-1 CASSSGTAQETQYF TGCGCCAGCAGCTCGGGGACAGCCCAAGAGACCCAGTACTTC
13 . . TRBJ1-5 TRBV7-9 CASSLATNQPQHF TGTGCCAGCAGCTTAGCAACTAATCAGCCCCAGCATTTT
13 . . TRBJ1-1 TRBV18 CASSPNSFSEAFF TGTGCCAGCTCACCAAACAGCTTCTCAGAAGCTTTCTTT
16 TRBD2 . TRBJ2-7 TRBV7-2 CASTPPAGGPSYEQYF TGTGCCAGCACACCCCCAGCGGGAGGGCCCTCCTACGAGCAGTACTTC
19 TRBD2 . TRBJ2-1 TRBV4-2 CASSQVLSGLAGVGDEQFF TGTGCCAGCAGCCAGGTTCTCTCCGGACTAGCGGGAGTTGGTGATGAGCAGTTCTTC
14 . once TRBJ1-2 TRBV6-5 CASRFQGLGYGYTF TGTGCCAGCAGGTTTCAGGGGCTCGGCTATGGCTACACCTTC
18 . . TRBJ2-2 TRBV7-3 CASSLEVSRLSGTGELFF TGTGCCAGCAGCTTAGAAGTTAGCCGACTCTCTGGAACCGGGGAGCTGTTTTTT
18 . . TRBJ1-1 TRBV18 CASSPTSLGAVRGTEAFF TGTGCCAGCTCACCAACTTCCCTGGGTGCGGTCCGAGGGACTGAAGCTTTCTTT
15 . . TRBJ1-2 TRBV10-3 CAISESRESNYGYTF TGTGCCATCAGTGAGTCCCGGGAGTCGAACTATGGCTACACCTTC
15 . once TRBJ2-7 TRBV19 CASSLMPGVLYEQYF TGTGCCAGTAGTCTAATGCCCGGTGTCCTCTACGAGCAGTACTTC
15 TRBD1 . TRBJ1-4 TRBV5-1 CASSQGDPVGEKLFF TGCGCCAGCAGCCAGGGGGACCCAGTAGGTGAAAAACTGTTTTTT
14 . once TRBJ2-1 TRBV7-8 CASSLGLAYNEQFF TGTGCCAGCAGCTTAGGCCTAGCCTACAATGAGCAGTTCTTC
14 TRBD1 . TRBJ2-4 TRBV29-1 CSVAETGVRNIQYF TGCAGCGTTGCTGAGACAGGGGTTAGGAACATTCAGTACTTC
13 . . TRBJ1-1 TRBV9 CASSGQVYTEAFF TGTGCCAGCAGCGGACAGGTTTACACTGAAGCTTTCTTT
13 TRBD1 . TRBJ2-7 TRBV2 CASQDRELYEQYF TGTGCCAGCCAGGACAGGGAACTCTACGAGCAGTACTTC
15 . . TRBJ1-2 TRBV7-9 CASSLGTDRYYGYTF TGTGCCAGCAGCTTAGGAACGGACAGATACTATGGCTACACCTTC
12 . . TRBJ2-7 TRBV9 CASSVRGGEQYF TGTGCCAGCAGCGTCCGCGGAGGGGAGCAGTACTTC
15 . once TRBJ1-4 TRBV30 CAWSLISGTNEKLFF TGTGCCTGGAGTTTAATCAGTGGAACTAATGAAAAACTGTTTTTT
16 . . TRBJ2-2 TRBV7-6 CASNYKAGSNTGELFF TGTGCCAGCAACTACAAAGCGGGCTCGAACACCGGGGAGCTGTTTTTT
15 . few TRBJ1-6 TRBV5-4 CASTTGARGNSPLHF TGTGCCAGCACCACCGGGGCCAGGGGTAATTCACCCCTCCACTTT
16 . . TRBJ1-6 TRBV30 CAWSVLSPRQPSPLHF TGTGCCTGGAGTGTCTTGTCCCCACGACAGCCTTCACCCCTCCACTTT
13 . . TRBJ1-1 TRBV11-2 CASSWLLNPEAFF TGTGCCAGCAGCTGGCTGCTGAACCCTGAAGCTTTCTTT
16 TRBD1 . TRBJ2-2 TRBV19 CASSITGGINTGELFF TGTGCCAGTAGTATCACAGGGGGCATAAACACCGGGGAGCTGTTTTTT
14 TRBD1 many TRBJ1-1 TRBV5-4 CASSKTGTGVGAFF TGTGCCAGCAGCAAAACCGGGACAGGGGTTGGAGCTTTCTTT
15 TRBD2 . TRBJ2-2 TRBV28 CASRVLAREGGELFF TGTGCCAGCAGGGTACTAGCAAGGGAGGGCGGGGAGCTGTTTTTT
12 . . TRBJ2-1 TRBV19 CASSIDQGGQFF TGTGCCAGTAGTATAGATCAGGGTGGGCAGTTCTTC
16 TRBD1 . TRBJ1-2 TRBV6-1 CASSESFGQGIRGYTF TGTGCCAGCAGTGAAAGTTTTGGACAGGGGATTAGGGGCTACACCTTC
15 . . TRBJ2-5 TRBV27 CASSLEGGGQETQYF TGTGCCAGCAGTTTAGAAGGGGGTGGACAAGAGACCCAGTACTTC
13 . . TRBJ1-5 TRBV19 CASSIDQEGPQHF TGTGCCAGTAGTATAGATCAGGAGGGGCCCCAGCATTTT
14 . . TRBJ2-5 TRBV27 CASRLQGMQETQYF TGTGCCAGCAGGCTACAGGGTATGCAAGAGACCCAGTACTTC
15 . . TRBJ1-5 TRBV27 CASSLSYSRNQPQHF TGTGCCAGCAGTTTATCTTATAGTCGCAATCAGCCCCAGCATTTT
13 TRBD2 . TRBJ2-3 TRBV5-1 CASSSGGADTQYF TGCGCCAGCAGTAGTGGGGGGGCAGATACGCAGTATTTT
13 . . TRBJ1-1 TRBV18 CASSPAGNTEAFF TGTGCCAGCTCCCCGGCGGGGAACACTGAAGCTTTCTTT
16 . once TRBJ1-2 TRBV7-8 CASSLVGAGTNYGYTF TGTGCCAGCAGCTTAGTGGGGGCAGGGACCAACTATGGCTACACCTTC
12 . . TRBJ2-7 TRBV7-6 CASSPAVHEQYF TGTGCCAGCAGCCCGGCGGTGCACGAGCAGTACTTC
18 TRBD1 . TRBJ2-2 TRBV19 CASSSLTGSLANTGELFF TGTGCCAGTAGCTCCTTGACAGGGTCTCTGGCGAACACCGGGGAGCTGTTTTTT
14 . . TRBJ1-5 TRBV28 CASSLTGFNQPQHF TGTGCCAGCAGTTTGACAGGATTCAATCAGCCCCAGCATTTT
14 . . TRBJ1-2 TRBV2 CASSVLRQGYGYTF TGTGCCAGCAGTGTATTACGGCAGGGTTATGGCTACACCTTC
15 . . TRBJ2-5 TRBV27 CASSFGRAGLETQYF TGTGCCAGCAGTTTCGGACGAGCGGGTCTAGAGACCCAGTACTTC
15 . . TRBJ2-6 TRBV10-1 CASSPGISGANVLTF TGCGCCAGCAGTCCCGGGATATCCGGGGCCAACGTCCTGACTTTC
11 . . TRBJ2-7 TRBV20-1 CSASYGYEQYF TGCAGTGCTAGTTACGGGTACGAGCAGTACTTC
15 TRBD1 . TRBJ1-5 TRBV24-1 CATSDHGQGAQPQHF TGTGCCACCAGTGACCATGGACAGGGGGCTCAGCCCCAGCATTTT
15 . . TRBJ2-2 TRBV10-1 CASSEGRVGTGELFF TGCGCCAGCAGTGAGGGTAGAGTCGGCACCGGGGAGCTGTTTTTT
14 . once TRBJ1-2 TRBV20-1 CSASSGVGDYGYTF TGCAGTGCTAGTTCGGGGGTCGGAGACTATGGCTACACCTTC